This T cell receptor (beta chain) originates from a study of monozygotic twins with inflammatory bowel disease. Notes on the study in general: Fewer clonotypes were shared with others by IBD patients than by healthy twins, especially with disease activity. Discrimination among different T cell subtypes was not achievable.

Details on this clonotype: What it binds is unknown.

Germline-derived CDR1 and CDR2 are SGHVS and FQNEAQ. The CDR3 is 15 amino acids. Each of TCRalpha and TCRbeta cDNA went through two nested PCRs, lasting 16 and 9 cycles. TCRdb reprocessed the 5' RACE reads and reports one entry per CDR3 protein, with no DNA. Its table lists about 150,000 distinct CDR3 sequences. The V and J genes are TRBV7-8 and TRBJ2-1; TCRdb's D call, TRBD1, is unchecked because there is no DNA. This TCR was sampled from a human donor with ulcerative colitis or Crohn's disease, or a healthy co-twin of an affected twin (not recorded which). The sequenced sample was blood. The CDR3 sequence is CASSLVGRGYNEQFF.